The clone carrying this T cell receptor (beta chain) was seen only a few times. What it binds is not known. The CDR3 length is 10 residues. Germline CDR1 and CDR2: DFQATT and SNEGSKA (reference sequence). Deletions cut 4 bases from V and 8 bases from J, with 8 bases between. Cultured CD4+ T cell DNA was sequenced using the Oncomine TCR Beta short-read assay. TCRdb itself ran the PCR reads through MiXCR, one entry per CDR3 protein. The sample shows over 5,000 distinct CDR3 sequences, around 42% of them seen only once. Described treatment: roughly 10-day PBMC culture with coronavirus spike peptide pools or control peptides (ViraFEST assay). From the unexposed donor, CD4+ T cells were collected ahead of the COVID-19 pandemic (2011-2018). This specimen belongs to a study of vaccination and CD4 T cells after COVID-19.

The V and J genes are TRBV20-1 and TRBJ1-2, with D unresolved. The sequence was collected from a human donor in good health. Sequenced input: CD4+ T cells from blood, cultured in vitro. CDR3 in DNA: TGCAGTGCTACTCCCGGGGGCTACACCTTC. Translation: CSATPGGYTF.